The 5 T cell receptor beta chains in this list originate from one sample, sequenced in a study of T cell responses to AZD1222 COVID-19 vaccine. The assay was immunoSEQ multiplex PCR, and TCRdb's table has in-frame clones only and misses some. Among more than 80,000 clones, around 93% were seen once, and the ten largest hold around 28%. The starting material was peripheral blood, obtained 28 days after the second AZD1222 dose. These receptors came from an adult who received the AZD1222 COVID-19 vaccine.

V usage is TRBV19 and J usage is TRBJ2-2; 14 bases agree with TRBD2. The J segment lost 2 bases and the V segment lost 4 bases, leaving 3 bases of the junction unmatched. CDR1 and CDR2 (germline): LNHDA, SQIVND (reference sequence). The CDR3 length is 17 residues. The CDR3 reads CASSTGLAGANTGELFF. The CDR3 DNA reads TGTGCCAGTAGTACGGGACTAGCGGGAGCAAACACCGGGGAGCTGTTTTTT.

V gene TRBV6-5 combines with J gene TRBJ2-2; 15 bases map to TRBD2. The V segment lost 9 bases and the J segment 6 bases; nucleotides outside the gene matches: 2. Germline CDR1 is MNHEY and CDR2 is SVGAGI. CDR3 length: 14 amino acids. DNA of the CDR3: TGTGCCAGTCGGACTAGCGGGAGGGCCGGGGAGCTGTTTTTT. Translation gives CASRTSGRAGELFF.

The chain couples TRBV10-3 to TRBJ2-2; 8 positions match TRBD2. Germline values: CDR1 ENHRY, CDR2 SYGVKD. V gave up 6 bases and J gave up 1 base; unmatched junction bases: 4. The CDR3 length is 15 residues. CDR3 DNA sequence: TGTGCCATCAGCCAGCGGGGGCGGAACACCGGGGAGCTGTTTTTT. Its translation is CAISQRGRNTGELFF.

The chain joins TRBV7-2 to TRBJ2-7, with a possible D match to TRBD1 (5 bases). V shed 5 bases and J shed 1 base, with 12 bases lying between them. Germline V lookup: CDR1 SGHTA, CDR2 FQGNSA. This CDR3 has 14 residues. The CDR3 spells CASSPWTHSYEQYF. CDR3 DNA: TGTGCCAGCAGCCCGTGGACACATTCCTACGAGCAGTACTTC. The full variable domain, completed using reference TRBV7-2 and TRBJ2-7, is GAGVSQSPSNKVTEKGKDVELRCDPISGHTALYWYRQSLGQGLEFLIYFQGNSAPDKSGLPSDRFSAERTGGSVSTLTIQRTQQEDSAVYLCASSPWTHSYEQYFGPGTRLTVT.

The CDR3 sequence: CATSTGMNEQFF. DNA of the CDR3: TGTGCCACCTCCACAGGGATGAATGAGCAGTTCTTC. This chain uses TRBV6-5 with TRBJ2-1; TRBD1 might be the D (6 bases). The CDR3 contains 12 residues. Germline V CDR1 and CDR2: MNHEY, SVGAGI. V lost 10 bases, J lost 7 bases, and 14 bases lay in between.